These 26 T cell receptor beta chains originate from one sample sequenced in a study of T cell responses to AZD1222 COVID-19 vaccine. Generated by immunoSEQ multiplex PCR, the TCRdb table keeps only in-frame clones and is missing some. The data show under 140,000 clones, 85% to 90% seen once. Sequencing used peripheral blood, obtained 28 days after the second AZD1222 dose. The origin of the receptors is an adult who received the AZD1222 COVID-19 vaccine.

The rearrangement joins TRBV11-2 to TRBJ1-3; unclear D gene. The length of the CDR3 is 14 residues. V was clipped by 0 bases and J by 8 bases, with 11 bases between them. Germline CDR1 and CDR2: SGHAT and FQNNGV. This CDR3 is CASSLEKRDDTIYF. In DNA, the CDR3 is TGTGCCAGCAGCTTAGAAAAACGGGATGACACCATATATTTT.

This clone was seen more than once but under ten times. The chain uses TRBV6-1 and TRBJ1-1; D ambiguous. Per the germline V gene, CDR1 is MNHNS and CDR2 is SASEGT. Trimming took 0 bases from V and 3 from J, leaving 2 bases between them. CDR3 size: 12 residues. The CDR3 nucleotides read TGTGCCAGCAGTGAAGCGTACACTGAAGCTTTCTTT. Protein sequence: CASSEAYTEAFF.

The rearrangement uses TRBV5-1 and TRBJ1-1; D unclear. The CDR3 consists of 14 residues. The ends were cut back, 4 bases at V and 1 base at J, with 11 bases in the middle. Germline V gives CDR1 SGHRS, CDR2 YFSETQ. CDR3: CASSGTGRNTEAFF. Here the CDR3 DNA reads TGCGCCAGCAGCGGAACCGGGAGGAACACTGAAGCTTTCTTT.

The chain combines TRBV28 with TRBJ1-2, with D possibly matching TRBD1 (6 bases). CDR3 length: 16 residues. Germline CDR1 MDHEN, CDR2 SYDVKM. The V end lost 3 bases, the J end lost 2 bases, and 16 bases lay between the germline ends. The CDR3: CASSFPGAIVNYGYTF. The CDR3 coding sequence is TGTGCCAGCAGTTTTCCAGGGGCGATAGTAAACTATGGCTACACCTTC.

V usage is TRBV27 and J usage is TRBJ1-1; D unclear. The CDR3 has 14 residues. Trimming pared 5 bases from V and 1 base from J, leaving 11 bases between. Germline V gives CDR1 MNHEY, CDR2 SMNVEV (reference sequence). The CDR3 spells CASSPTGWNTEAFF. The CDR3, as DNA: TGTGCCAGCAGTCCCACTGGGTGGAACACTGAAGCTTTCTTT.

This sequence joins TRBV7-9 and TRBJ1-4; a weak D match, TRBD1 (6 bases). The CDR3 runs to 15 residues. Germline V gives CDR1 SEHNR, CDR2 FQNEAQ (reference sequence). Trimming stripped 1 base from V and 7 bases from J, with 13 bases between. The CDR3 nucleotides are TGTGCCAGCAGCTTAGGGGGCAGGGGCCCTGAAAAACTGTTTTTT. Translated: CASSLGGRGPEKLFF.

The J gene is TRBJ2-1, the V gene TRBV2, with D uncertain. V lost 7 bases and J lost 4, with 11 bases in between. Germline V lookup: CDR1 SNHLY, CDR2 FYNNEI. The CDR3 is made up of 13 amino acids. The CDR3, as DNA: TGTGCCAGCACCTTCGGACGGTACAATGAGCAGTTCTTC. Amino acid sequence: CASTFGRYNEQFF. The entire variable domain, with the rest obtained from reference TRBV2 and TRBJ2-1, is as follows: EPEVTQTPSHQVTQMGQEVILRCVPISNHLYFYWYRQILGQKVEFLVSFYNNEISEKSEIFDDQFSVERPDGSNFTLKIRSTKLEDSAMYFCASTFGRYNEQFFGPGTRLTVL.

The rearrangement links TRBV18 to TRBJ1-2; 7 bases map to TRBD1. The CDR3 runs 14 residues. CDR1 is KGHSH and CDR2 is LQKENI in the germline V gene. The V gene end was trimmed by 2 bases and the J gene end by 4 bases; junction bases not matched to a gene: 4. CDR3 sequence: CASSPNRDSYGYTF. For the CDR3, the DNA is TGTGCCAGCTCACCAAACAGGGACAGCTATGGCTACACCTTC.

The chain joins TRBV24-1 to TRBJ1-2; D remains ambiguous. Looked up from germline, CDR1 is KGHDR and CDR2 is SFDVKD. V was shortened by 0 bases and J by 7 bases, with 11 bases between the two germline ends. The CDR3 spans 14 residues. The CDR3 bases are TGTGCCACCAGTGATTTGACCTCCCGGGCTGGCTACACCTTC. Amino acids: CATSDLTSRAGYTF.

The chain employs TRBV11-2 and TRBJ1-2; 7 bases match TRBD1. Germline V CDR1 and CDR2: SGHAT, FQNNGV. Trimming removed 5 bases from V and 5 bases from J; junction bases left unmatched: 5. This CDR3 comprises 13 residues. The chain's CDR3 is CASSIQGTYGYTF. The CDR3 coding sequence is TGTGCCAGCAGCATACAGGGGACGTATGGCTACACCTTC.

The chain links TRBV11-2 to TRBJ1-5; D not resolved. The CDR3 spans 13 residues. The germline CDR1 and CDR2 sequences are SGHAT and FQNNGV. Trimming removed 6 bases from V and 1 base from J, with 7 bases in between. This chain's CDR3 is CASSFTSNQPQHF. DNA of the CDR3: TGTGCCAGCAGTTTCACGAGCAATCAGCCCCAGCATTTT.

The chain employs TRBV11-2 and TRBJ1-1, with D tentatively TRBD1 (5 bases). Germline CDR1 reads SGHAT; CDR2 reads FQNNGV. The CDR3 runs 14 residues. The V gene lost 1 base and the J gene lost 4 bases, with 10 bases spanning the gap. CDR3 region: CASSLAGRSTEAFF. The CDR3 nucleotides are TGTGCCAGCAGCTTAGCAGGGAGGAGCACTGAAGCTTTCTTT.

V gene TRBV2 combines with J gene TRBJ2-1; D possibly matches TRBD1 or TRBD2 (7 bases each). V was pared by 7 bases and J by 10 bases, with 20 bases between. This CDR3 contains 14 residues. The germline gives CDR1 SNHLY, CDR2 FYNNEI. The CDR3 nucleotides read TGTGCCAGCAATCCTAGAGGGGGCGGGGGCGAGCAGTTCTTC. Its protein is CASNPRGGGGEQFF.

This chain connects TRBV3-1 (or the pseudogene TRBV3-2) to TRBJ2-4; TRBD2 agrees at 13 bases. Per the germline V gene, CDR1 is LGHDT and CDR2 is YNNKEL (reference sequence). This CDR3 is built from 19 residues. V gave up 4 bases and J gave up 0 bases; unmatched junction bases: 9. The CDR3 protein is CASSLGLAGVVGAKNIQYF. DNA of the CDR3: TGTGCCAGCAGCCTCGGACTAGCGGGAGTGGTAGGAGCCAAAAACATTCAGTACTTC.

This sequence joins TRBV12-2 and TRBJ2-1; TRBD2, the D gene given by the table, was not confirmed from the DNA. TRBV12-2 is marked as a pseudogene. The CDR3 loop spans 13 amino acids. The CDR3 reads CASRLARDNEQFF. The CDR3 DNA sequence: TGTGCAAGTCGCTTAGCGAGGGACAATGAGCAGTTCTTC.

This rearrangement joins TRBV27 to TRBJ2-1; D assignment may be TRBD1 or TRBD2 (6 bases each). The V end lost 7 bases, the J end lost 6 bases, and 16 bases lay between the germline ends. The germline CDR1 and CDR2 sequences are MNHEY and SMNVEV (reference sequence). CDR3 length equals 14 residues. The CDR3 protein is CASNQAGTRNEQFF. The CDR3 DNA sequence: TGTGCCAGCAACCAGGCGGGGACACGCAATGAGCAGTTCTTC.

The count of this clone is one. The chain is built from TRBV1 and TRBJ1-2. TRBV1 is a recognized pseudogene. The CDR3 consists of 17 residues. The CDR3 DNA follows: TGCACCAGCAGCCAAGGTGGAGGAGGTAATAATTACTATGGCTACACCTTC. It yields the protein CTSSQGGGGNNYYGYTF.

This clone was detected only once. The genes are TRBV5-6 and TRBJ1-6; no clear D. V was cut by 1 base and J by 10 bases, with 6 bases left in between. The CDR3 extends over 12 amino acids. Germline assignment: CDR1 SGHDT and CDR2 YYEEEE. CDR3 sequence: CASSLFLSPLHF. CDR3 sequence (DNA): TGTGCCAGCAGCTTGTTTCTCTCACCCCTCCACTTT.

The chain combines TRBV9 with TRBJ1-4, with D maybe TRBD1 (6 bases). The V end was cut by 3 bases, the J end by 14 bases, with 14 bases between. Germline V gene lookup returns CDR1 SGDLS and CDR2 YYNGEE. CDR3 length: 12 amino acids. Here the CDR3 DNA reads TGTGCCAGCAGCGGCCCGGGACAAGTTCTGTTTTTT. Translation: CASSGPGQVLFF.

The sample holds many counts of this clone. The V gene is TRBV2, the J gene TRBJ2-2; no definite D call. This CDR3 comprises 12 residues. Germline CDR1 and CDR2: SNHLY and FYNNEI. With 7 bases removed from V and 3 bases from J, the gap between germline ends came to 6 bases. The CDR3: CASTVYTGELFF. In DNA form, the CDR3 reads TGTGCCAGCACGGTTTACACCGGGGAGCTGTTTTTT.

This clone was counted ten times or more. The genes are TRBV9 and TRBJ1-2; tentatively, D is TRBD1 (5 bases). The CDR3 totals 14 residues. V was cut by 7 bases and J by 7 bases, with 20 bases left in between. In germline, CDR1 is SGDLS, CDR2 YYNGEE. The CDR3: CASQRGPGEVGYTF. CDR3 coding DNA: TGTGCCAGCCAACGAGGGCCGGGGGAGGTTGGCTACACCTTC.

The chain recombines TRBV6-5 with TRBJ1-5, with 7 nucleotides matching TRBD1. The CDR3 has 15 amino acids. Trimming cost V 7 bases and J 3 bases; bases outside gene matches: 9. Germline loops: CDR1 MNHEY, CDR2 SVGAGI. CDR3 protein: CASKTGGTVNQPQHF. DNA for the CDR3: TGTGCCAGCAAGACGGGGGGGACAGTCAATCAGCCCCAGCATTTT.

The J gene is TRBJ2-7, the V gene TRBV4-2, with 8 bases aligning to TRBD2. CDR3 size: 17 residues. Germline V gives CDR1 LGHNA, CDR2 YNFKEQ. With V trimmed by 0 bases and J by 2 bases, 9 bases remained unmatched. The CDR3 spells CASSQDAQREPPYEQYF. The CDR3 DNA is TGTGCCAGCAGCCAAGATGCCCAGCGGGAGCCGCCCTACGAGCAGTACTTC.

The gene calls are TRBV5-1 and TRBJ1-6; 7 bases fit TRBD1. CDR1 SGHRS and CDR2 YFSETQ come from the germline V gene. The CDR3 runs to 18 residues. V lost 1 base to trimming and J lost 8 bases; unmatched junction nucleotides: 15. The DNA for the CDR3 is TGCGCCAGCAGCTTGCGAGGGATAACAGACAGGGTTGATTCACCCCTCCACTTT. It specifies CASSLRGITDRVDSPLHF.

A word on this clone: Other DNA sequences from this sample encode an identical CDR3 as well. V and J are TRBV7-8 and TRBJ2-7, with D possibly being TRBD1 or TRBD2 (7 bases each). The CDR3 is 16 amino acids. V was cut by 5 bases and J by 1 base, with 18 bases left in between. Per the germline V gene, CDR1 is SGHVS and CDR2 is FQNEAQ. In DNA, the CDR3 is TGTGCCAGCAGCCACCAGGGGGGGCGCGGGTCCTACGAGCAGTACTTC. Protein product: CASSHQGGRGSYEQYF.

The V call is TRBV15, the J call TRBJ1-4; no definite D call. The CDR3 runs 14 residues. Germline lookup yields CDR1 LNHNV and CDR2 YYDKDF (reference sequence). Trimming took 0 bases from V and 7 from J, leaving 9 bases between them. CDR3 residues: CATSRDLMGEKLFF. The CDR3 nucleotides read TGTGCCACCAGCAGAGATCTGATGGGTGAAAAACTGTTTTTT. The entire variable domain, with the rest obtained from reference TRBV15 and TRBJ1-4, is as follows: DAMVIQNPRYQVTQFGKPVTLSCSQTLNHNVMYWYQQKSSQAPKLLFHYYDKDFNNEADTPDNFQSRRPNTSFCFLDIRSPGLGDTAMYLCATSRDLMGEKLFFGSGTQLSVL.